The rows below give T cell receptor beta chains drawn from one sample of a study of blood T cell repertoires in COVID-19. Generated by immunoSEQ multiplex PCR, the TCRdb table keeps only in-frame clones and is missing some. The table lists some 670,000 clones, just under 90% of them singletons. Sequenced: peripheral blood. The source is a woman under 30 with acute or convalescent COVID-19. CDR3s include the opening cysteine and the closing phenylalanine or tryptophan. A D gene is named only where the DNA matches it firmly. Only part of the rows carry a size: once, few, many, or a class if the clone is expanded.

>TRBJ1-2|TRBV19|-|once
TGTGCCAGTAGTATGACCGGGGTCGAGGGCTACACCTTC
CASSMTGVEGYTF
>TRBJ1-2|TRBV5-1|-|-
TGCGCCAGCAGCCGTACAGGTTACAGTGGCTACACCTTC
CASSRTGYSGYTF
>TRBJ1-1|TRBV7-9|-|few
TGTGCCAGCAGCTTAGCGAGATTACAGGTGAACACTGAAGCTTTCTTT
CASSLARLQVNTEAFF
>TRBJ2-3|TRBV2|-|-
TGTGCCAGCACTGACAGGCGGGTCGGAGATACGCAGTATTTT
CASTDRRVGDTQYF
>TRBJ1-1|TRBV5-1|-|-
TGCGCCAGCAGCCTGGCTAGGCGACAGAAAAGGAACATGAACACTGAAGCTTTCTTT
CASSLARRQKRNMNTEAFF
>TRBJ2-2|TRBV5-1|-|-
TGCGCCAGCAGCTTGGTGACAGGTCCCGGGGAGCTGTTTTTT
CASSLVTGPGELFF
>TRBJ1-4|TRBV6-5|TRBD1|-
TGTGCCAGCAGTTACTCTGACGGACAGGGTTATGAAAAACTGTTTTTT
CASSYSDGQGYEKLFF
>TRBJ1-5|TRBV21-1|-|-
TGTGCCAGCAGCAATGAGAGACGGGACAGGGAATGTCAGCCCCAGCATTTT
CASSNERRDRECQPQHF
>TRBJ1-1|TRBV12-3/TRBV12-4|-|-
TGTGCCAGCAGTTTCGGGGTCATTCTTGAAGCTTTCTTT
CASSFGVILEAFF
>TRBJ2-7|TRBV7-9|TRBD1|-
TGTGCCAGCAGCTTAGGGGACAGGGGGCTCTACGAGCAGTACTTC
CASSLGDRGLYEQYF
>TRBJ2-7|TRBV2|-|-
TGTGCCAGCAGTGAACCGGGACACCCTGGCGGCTACGAGCAGTACTTC
CASSEPGHPGGYEQYF
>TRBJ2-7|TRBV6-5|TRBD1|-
TGTGCCAGCAACCTGGACAGGGGGGGGTACGAGCAGTACTTC
CASNLDRGGYEQYF
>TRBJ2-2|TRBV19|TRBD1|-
TGTGCCAGCTTACAGGGGGACACCGGGGAGCTGTTTTTT
CASLQGDTGELFF
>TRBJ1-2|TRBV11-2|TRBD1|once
TGTGCCAGCAGCCGACGACAGGGAGCTTCCTATGGCTACACCTTC
CASSRRQGASYGYTF
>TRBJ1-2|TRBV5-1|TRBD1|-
TGCGCCAGCAGCTTGGGACAGGGGGGCTATGGCTACACCTTC
CASSLGQGGYGYTF
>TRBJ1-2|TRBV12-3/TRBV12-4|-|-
TGTGCCAGCTGTTTCGGGGGTGCTGGCTACACCTTC
CASCFGGAGYTF
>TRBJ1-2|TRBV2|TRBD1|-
TGTGCCAGCACTCGGGACAGCGTTAACTATGGCTACACCTTC
CASTRDSVNYGYTF
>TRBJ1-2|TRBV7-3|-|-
TGTGCCAGCAGCTTAACGGGAGCGGAGGAAGGCTACACCTTC
CASSLTGAEEGYTF
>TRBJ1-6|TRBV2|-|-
TGTGCCAGCAACGAAGGGAGGGGTTCACCCCTCCACTTT
CASNEGRGSPLHF
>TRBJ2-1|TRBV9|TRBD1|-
TGTGCCAGCAGCGTAAGGGGGCGCGTTGGCAATGAGCAGTTCTTC
CASSVRGRVGNEQFF
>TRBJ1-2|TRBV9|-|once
TGTGCCAGCAGAGACACAGGGCGCTATGGCTACACCTTC
CASRDTGRYGYTF
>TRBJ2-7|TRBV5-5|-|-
TGTGCCAGCGGGTCCGGGGAGCAGTACTTC
CASGSGEQYF
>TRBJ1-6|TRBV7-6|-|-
TGTGCCAGCAGCTTAGTGGCAGGGAATTCACCCCTCCACTTT
CASSLVAGNSPLHF
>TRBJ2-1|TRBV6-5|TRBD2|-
TGTGCCAGCAGTCGGGGACTAGCGGGGGGTCGTGAGCAGTTCTTC
CASSRGLAGGREQFF
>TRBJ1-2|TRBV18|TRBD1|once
TGTGCCAGCTCACCACCGAATACTTTGACAGGGTACTATGGCTACACCTTC
CASSPPNTLTGYYGYTF
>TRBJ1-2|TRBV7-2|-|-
TGTGCCAGCAGCTTAGGACAGATCTATGGCTACACCTTC
CASSLGQIYGYTF
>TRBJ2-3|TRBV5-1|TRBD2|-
TGCGCCAGCAGCTTGGGGCAGCGGGGGGCCTCCACAGATACGCAGTATTTT
CASSLGQRGASTDTQYF
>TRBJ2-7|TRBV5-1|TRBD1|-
TGCGCCAGCAGCACCCGGACAGGCTACTACGGCGAGCAGTACTTC
CASSTRTGYYGEQYF
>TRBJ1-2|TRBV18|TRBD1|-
TGTGCCAGCTCAACTGGGACAGGAGGAAATGGCTACACCTTC
CASSTGTGGNGYTF
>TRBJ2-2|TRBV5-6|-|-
TGTGCCAGCAGCTTTAGTTGGACCGGGGAGCTGTTTTTT
CASSFSWTGELFF
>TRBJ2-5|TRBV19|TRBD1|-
TGTGCCAGTACTTCCCGGGACAGACAAGAGACCCAGTACTTC
CASTSRDRQETQYF
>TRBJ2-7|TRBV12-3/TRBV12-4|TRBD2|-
TGTGCCAGCAGGACTAGCGGTACCTACGAGCAGTACTTC
CASRTSGTYEQYF
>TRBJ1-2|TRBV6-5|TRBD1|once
TGTGCCAGCAGTAGGACAGGGCTTGGCTACACCTTC
CASSRTGLGYTF